The source of this T cell receptor beta chain is a study of blood T cell repertoires in COVID-19. The repertoire was sequenced with immunoSEQ multiplex PCR; TCRdb's copy has only in-frame clones and lacks some. The sample holds roughly 330,000 clones, more than 75% seen once. The material sequenced was peripheral blood. This receptor was taken from a woman aged 45 to 65 with active or convalescent COVID-19.

The CDR3 sequence: CASTGQAGSPLHF. CDR3 sequence (DNA): TGTGCCTCCACGGGACAGGCGGGTTCACCCCTCCACTTT. The J gene is TRBJ1-6, the V gene TRBV30; 8 bases map to TRBD1. The CDR3 is 13 amino acids. Germline V lookup: CDR1 GTSNPN, CDR2 SVGIG (reference sequence). The ends lost 7 bases at V and 9 bases at J; junction bases unmatched: 8.